This T cell receptor (beta chain) was recovered during a study of blood T cell repertoires in COVID-19. Study information: The United States, Italy and Spain provided the acute and convalescent COVID-19 samples. The analysed material was cDNA or gDNA that came from T cells, B-cell-depleted T cells, or PBMCs.

Original processing methods: Scientists estimated how many nucleated cells there were by amplifying reference gene primers. Measured with immunoSEQ multiplex PCR; TCRdb has only the in-frame clones, and not every one. V and J calls plus clone size are reproduced from that table; the DNA served to infer D and trimming. The table lists over 200,000 clones, around nine tenths of them singletons. V was shortened by 8 bases and J by 4 bases, with 20 bases between the two germline ends. This CDR3 spans 15 amino acids. CDR1 and CDR2 (germline): MNHEY, SVGAGI. Source material: peripheral blood. This receptor was identified in a woman aged 60-75 years with acute or convalescent COVID-19. The J gene is TRBJ1-2, the V gene TRBV6-5, with a possible D match to TRBD1 (5 bases). This CDR3 reads CASFPSGRGGYGYTF. As DNA, the CDR3 is TGTGCCAGCTTCCCCAGTGGTAGGGGAGGCTATGGCTACACCTTC.